One and the same sample provided the 23 T cell receptor beta chains below, sequenced in a study of T-cell reconstitution after alpha-beta-depleted transplantation in children. Unique molecular identifiers tagged the TCRbeta library. Using its own MiXCR run on the PCR reads, TCRdb lists one record per CDR3 protein. Here the sample spans 700,000 to 950,000 distinct CDR3 sequences, around 17% being singletons. This specimen was PBMCs, mostly from graft donor cells, taken 360 days after TCRalphabeta/CD19-depleted stem cell transplant. All receptors derive from a male patient aged 5 to 17 who had a stem cell transplant for acute lymphoblastic leukemia, so the T cells may come from the graft donor.

The V gene is TRBV5-1, the J gene TRBJ2-3; D is unresolved. V gave up 2 bases and J gave up 4 bases, with 17 bases separating them. Germline V gene sequence: CDR1 SGHRS, CDR2 YFSETQ. This CDR3 spans 16 amino acids. The CDR3: CASSFTRQNPPDTQYF. The CDR3 DNA is TGCGCCAGCAGCTTTACTCGACAAAACCCGCCAGATACGCAGTATTTT.

The chain combines TRBV20-1 with TRBJ2-7; D not resolved. The CDR3 is 16 amino acids. The germline V gene has CDR1 DFQATT and CDR2 SNEGSKA (reference sequence). The germline V and J ends were trimmed by 0 bases and 3 bases, with 18 bases remaining between them. CDR3 sequence reads: CSARDRISWKFYEQYF. The DNA of the CDR3 is TGCAGTGCTAGAGATCGTATATCCTGGAAGTTCTACGAGCAGTACTTC.

This clonotype has only a few counts. The chain recombines TRBV5-1 with TRBJ2-1; 15 nucleotides agree with TRBD2. Germline CDR1 reads SGHRS; CDR2 reads YFSETQ. CDR3 length equals 18 residues. V shed 2 bases and J 7 bases; nucleotides not matched to a gene: 10. The CDR3: CASSFFPAGTSGRNEQFF. The CDR3 DNA reads TGCGCCAGCAGCTTTTTCCCCGCCGGGACTAGCGGGAGGAATGAGCAGTTCTTC.

The chain uses TRBV7-9 and TRBJ1-2; D perhaps matches TRBD1 (5 bases). The CDR3 covers 14 residues. Deletions cut 4 bases from V and 7 bases from J, with 16 bases between. Germline V lookup: CDR1 SEHNR, CDR2 FQNEAQ (reference sequence). CDR3 sequence: CASSSWTSSGGYTF. The CDR3 bases are TGTGCCAGCAGCTCCTGGACATCCTCCGGTGGCTACACCTTC.

Ten or more counts support this clonotype. The V call is TRBV18, the J call TRBJ1-5, with no clear D. The length of the CDR3 is 12 residues. V lost 3 bases and J lost 4, with 4 bases in between. Per the germline V gene, CDR1 is KGHSH and CDR2 is LQKENI. CDR3 sequence reads: CASSPNNQPQHF. The CDR3 DNA is TGTGCCAGCTCACCTAATAATCAGCCCCAGCATTTT. Full variable domain (missing parts from reference TRBV18 and TRBJ1-5): NAGVMQNPRHLVRRRGQEARLRCSPMKGHSHVYWYRQLPEEGLKFMVYLQKENIIDESGMPKERFSAEFPKEGPSILRIQQVVRGDSAAYFCASSPNNQPQHFGDGTRLSIL.

This clonotype was counted between two and nine times. The chain has TRBV7-6 and TRBJ2-7, with TRBD2 matching 7 bases. V was pared by 4 bases and J by 5 bases, with 11 bases of the junction left unmatched. The length of the CDR3 is 15 residues. Per the germline V gene, CDR1 is SGHVS and CDR2 is FNYEAQ. For the CDR3, the DNA is TGTGCCAGCAGCTCCCAACCCTCGGGAGGAGACGAGCAGTACTTC. This translates into CASSSQPSGGDEQYF.

This clonotype was detected a few times. The chain employs TRBV19 and TRBJ2-1; D uncertain. CDR3 size: 12 residues. V lost 2 bases and J lost 8, with 7 bases in between. Germline V gene data show CDR1 as LNHDA and CDR2 as SQIVND (reference sequence). CDR3 DNA sequence: TGTGCCAGTAGTATATGGGAATATGAGCAGTTCTTC. It codes for CASSIWEYEQFF.

This clonotype occurred once. The V gene is TRBV29-1, the J gene TRBJ1-3; D is undetermined. The germline CDR1 and CDR2 sequences are SQVTM and ANQGSEA. This CDR3 contains 12 residues. V was shortened by 3 bases and J by 2 bases, with 5 bases between the two germline ends. The CDR3 region has the DNA TGCAGCGTTGAGGATCCTGGAAACACCATATATTTT. It is translated as CSVEDPGNTIYF.

This clonotype was observed a few times. This chain joins TRBV12-3 or TRBV12-4 and TRBJ2-7; no clear D. The CDR3 has 13 residues. The ends were cut back, 3 bases at V and 6 bases at J, with 12 bases in the middle. The DNA of the CDR3 is TGTGCCAGCAGTTTGATGACGTGGGGCGAGCAGTACTTC. This encodes CASSLMTWGEQYF.

This clonotype came up a few times. The chain employs TRBV7-3 and TRBJ2-1; possibly TRBD2 for D (5 bases). The germline CDR1 and CDR2 sequences are SGHTA and FQGTGA. V was pared by 5 bases and J by 2 bases, with 13 bases between. The CDR3 sequence is 15 residues long. CDR3 sequence: CASSLLDYPYNEQFF. For the CDR3, the DNA is TGTGCCAGCAGCCTACTAGATTATCCCTACAATGAGCAGTTCTTC.

In this sample, this clonotype turned up a few times. The J gene is TRBJ1-2, the V gene TRBV5-1, with D possibly being TRBD1 (5 bases). From germline, CDR1 is SGHRS and CDR2 YFSETQ. This CDR3 spans 14 amino acids. The V end was cut by 5 bases, the J end by 2 bases, with 13 bases between. For the CDR3, the DNA is TGCGCCAGCAGACCCTCAGGGAACAACTATGGCTACACCTTC. Amino acid sequence: CASRPSGNNYGYTF.

This clonotype has ten or more counts. The rearrangement joins TRBV5-1 to TRBJ2-2; D is possibly TRBD1 or TRBD2 (5 bases each). V was shortened by 6 bases and J by 1 base, with 22 bases between the two germline ends. The CDR3 covers 18 residues. Germline lookup yields CDR1 SGHRS and CDR2 YFSETQ. The CDR3 DNA is TGCGCCAGCACTCCCGGGGCCACCAACTACCTGAACACCGGGGAGCTGTTTTTT. Its protein product is CASTPGATNYLNTGELFF. Full variable domain (remainder filled in from reference TRBV5-1 and TRBJ2-2): KAGVTQTPRYLIKTRGQQVTLSCSPISGHRSVSWYQQTPGQGLQFLFEYFSETQRNKGNFPGRFSGRQFSNSRSEMNVSTLELGDSALYLCASTPGATNYLNTGELFFGEGSRLTVL.

The genes are TRBV5-1 and TRBJ2-2; 13 bases align to TRBD2. There are 18 residues in the CDR3. CDR1 and CDR2 (germline): SGHRS, YFSETQ. Trimming removed 3 bases from V and 0 bases from J; junction bases left unmatched: 5. The CDR3 spells CASSSRGLAGSNTGELFF. DNA for the CDR3: TGCGCCAGCAGCTCGAGGGGACTAGCGGGATCGAACACCGGGGAGCTGTTTTTT.

This clonotype was found a few times. The V call is TRBV7-9, the J call TRBJ1-6; D gene uncertain. The CDR3 length is 14 residues. V was cut by 5 bases and J by 7 bases, with 12 bases left in between. CDR1 and CDR2 from the germline V gene are SEHNR and FQNEAQ (reference sequence). The CDR3 nucleotides are TGTGCCAGCAGCCCCGGATTAGGCAATTCACCCCTCCACTTT. Translated: CASSPGLGNSPLHF. Based on the CDR3 plus reference TRBV7-9 and TRBJ1-6, the full variable domain is DTGVSQNPRHKITKRGQNVTFRCDPISEHNRLYWYRQTLGQGPEFLTYFQNEAQLEKSRLLSDRFSAERPKGSFSTLEIQRTEQGDSAMYLCASSPGLGNSPLHFGNGTRLTVT.

The V and J genes are TRBV5-1 and TRBJ1-2; 10 bases are a match to TRBD1. CDR1 and CDR2 (germline): SGHRS, YFSETQ. CDR3 length: 16 residues. Trimming at V came to 3 bases and at J to 5 bases, leaving 10 bases not matched to a gene. The CDR3 spells CASSYGTGVFVYGYTF. CDR3 sequence (DNA): TGCGCCAGCAGCTACGGGACAGGGGTTTTCGTATATGGCTACACCTTC.

This clonotype was recorded a few times. The chain carries TRBV3-1 and TRBJ1-2; 10 positions match TRBD1. The CDR3 has 16 residues. Per germline, CDR1 LGHDT and CDR2 YNNKEL (reference sequence). V dropped 8 bases and J dropped 7; count of bases not matched to a gene: 16. The DNA of the CDR3 is TGTGCCAGCGCCGCGAGACAGGGGGCGCGTGTTGGTGGCTACACCTTC. Translating gives CASAARQGARVGGYTF.

This clonotype was seen a few times. The V gene is TRBV7-9, the J gene TRBJ1-4; the D gene is possibly TRBD1 (6 bases). Per the germline V gene, CDR1 is SEHNR and CDR2 is FQNEAQ (reference sequence). This CDR3 has 14 amino acids. Trimming stripped 0 bases from V and 8 bases from J, with 10 bases between. CDR3 sequence reads: CASSLAGGYEKLFF. The CDR3 DNA sequence: TGTGCCAGCAGCTTAGCGGGGGGCTACGAAAAACTGTTTTTT.

This clonotype was seen a few times. V usage is TRBV3-1 and J usage is TRBJ2-1, with D unclear. This CDR3 is 15 amino acids long. The V and J ends lost 6 bases and 4 bases respectively, with 16 bases between them. Germline CDR1 LGHDT, CDR2 YNNKEL (reference sequence). This CDR3 is CASSAAGEAYNEQFF. CDR3 DNA: TGTGCCAGCAGTGCCGCCGGTGAAGCTTACAATGAGCAGTTCTTC.

For the CDR3, the DNA is TGCAGTGCTAAGGGACCCTCCTACAATGAGCAGTTCTTC. Encoded protein: CSAKGPSYNEQFF. This chain links TRBV20-1 with TRBJ2-1; either TRBD1 or TRBD2 may supply D (5 bases each). CDR1 and CDR2 (germline): DFQATT, SNEGSKA (reference sequence). V was trimmed by 4 bases and J by 0 bases, leaving 7 bases between them. CDR3 length: 13 residues.

In its sample, this clonotype was seen a few times. This chain uses TRBV4-1 with TRBJ1-5; unclear D gene. Per germline, CDR1 MGHRA and CDR2 YSYEKL. This CDR3 region has 17 residues. The V and J ends lost 2 bases and 2 bases respectively, with 16 bases between them. Here the CDR3 DNA reads TGCGCCAGCAGCCAAACCGACGCTAGGGTTGGCAATCAGCCCCAGCATTTT. Its protein is CASSQTDARVGNQPQHF.

V usage is TRBV20-1 and J usage is TRBJ2-7; the D is unclear. Trimming stripped 6 bases from V and 1 base from J, with 13 bases between. The CDR3 contains 13 residues. Germline V gene lookup returns CDR1 DFQATT and CDR2 SNEGSKA (reference sequence). The CDR3 here is CSAPRLESYEQYF. DNA for the CDR3: TGCAGTGCCCCCCGACTCGAATCCTACGAGCAGTACTTC.

This clonotype was seen only a few times. J is TRBJ2-7 and V is TRBV12-3 or TRBV12-4; 10 bases are shared with TRBD1. Trimming removed 6 bases from V and 3 bases from J; junction bases left unmatched: 5. This CDR3 region has 14 residues. The CDR3 protein is CASSGGQGNYEQYF. CDR3 nucleotides: TGTGCCAGCAGCGGGGGACAGGGGAACTACGAGCAGTACTTC.

This clonotype occurred many times. The chain carries TRBV12-3 or TRBV12-4 and TRBJ2-7; 7 bases match TRBD1. CDR3 length equals 17 residues. Losses at the gene ends were 6 bases for V and 2 bases for J; bases not matched to a gene: 16. The CDR3 DNA follows: TGTGCCAGCAGCCCAGGCATCCGGGACAGACTTGCCTACGAGCAGTACTTC. Protein sequence: CASSPGIRDRLAYEQYF.